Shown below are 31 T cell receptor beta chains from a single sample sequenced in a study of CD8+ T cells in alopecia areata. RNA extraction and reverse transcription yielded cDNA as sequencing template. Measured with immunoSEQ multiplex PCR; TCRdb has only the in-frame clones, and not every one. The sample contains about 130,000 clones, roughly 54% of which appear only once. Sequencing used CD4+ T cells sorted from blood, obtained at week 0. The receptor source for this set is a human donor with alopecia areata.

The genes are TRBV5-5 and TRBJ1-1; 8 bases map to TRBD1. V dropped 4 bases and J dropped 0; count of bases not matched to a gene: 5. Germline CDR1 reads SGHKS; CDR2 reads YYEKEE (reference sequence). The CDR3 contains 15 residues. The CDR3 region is CASSGRQGLNTEAFF. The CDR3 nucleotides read TGTGCCAGCAGCGGAAGACAGGGGCTGAACACTGAAGCTTTCTTT.

CDR3 in DNA: TGTGCCATCAGTCGAAGGGGGGTCGATGAGCAGTTCTTC. It is translated as CAISRRGVDEQFF. The chain is built from TRBV10-3 and TRBJ2-1; D tentatively fits TRBD1 or TRBD2 (6 bases each). Germline V gene sequence: CDR1 ENHRY, CDR2 SYGVKD. V shed 5 bases and J shed 8 bases, with 13 bases lying between them. CDR3 length: 13 amino acids.

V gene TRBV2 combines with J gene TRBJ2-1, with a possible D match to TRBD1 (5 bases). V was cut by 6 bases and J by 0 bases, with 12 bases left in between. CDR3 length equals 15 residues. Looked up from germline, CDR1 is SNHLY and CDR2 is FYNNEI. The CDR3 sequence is CASRGQGYSYNEQFF. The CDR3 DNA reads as TGTGCCAGCAGGGGCCAGGGTTACTCCTACAATGAGCAGTTCTTC.

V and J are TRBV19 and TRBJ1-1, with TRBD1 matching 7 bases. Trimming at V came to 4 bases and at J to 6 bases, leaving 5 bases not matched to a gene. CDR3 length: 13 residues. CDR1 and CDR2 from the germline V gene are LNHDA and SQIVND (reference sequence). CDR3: CASSTQQGAEAFF. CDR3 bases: TGTGCCAGTAGTACCCAGCAGGGGGCTGAAGCTTTCTTT.

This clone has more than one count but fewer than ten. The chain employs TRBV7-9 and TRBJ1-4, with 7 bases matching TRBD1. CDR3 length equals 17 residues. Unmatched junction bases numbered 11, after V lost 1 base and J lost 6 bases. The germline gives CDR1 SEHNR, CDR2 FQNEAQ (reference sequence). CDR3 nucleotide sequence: TGTGCCAGCAGCTTAGGGTCTGGAGGGGGCCGTGATGAAAAACTGTTTTTT. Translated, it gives CASSLGSGGGRDEKLFF.

The CDR3 DNA reads as TGTGCCAGCAGCCTCAGGGTGAGCTCCTACGAGCAGTACTTC. Its protein is CASSLRVSSYEQYF. This sequence joins TRBV2 and TRBJ2-7, with TRBD1 as a possible D gene (5 bases). Germline V CDR1 and CDR2: SNHLY, FYNNEI. Between the trimmed V and J ends, which lost 6 bases and 0 bases, there was a span of 12 bases. The CDR3 loop spans 14 amino acids.

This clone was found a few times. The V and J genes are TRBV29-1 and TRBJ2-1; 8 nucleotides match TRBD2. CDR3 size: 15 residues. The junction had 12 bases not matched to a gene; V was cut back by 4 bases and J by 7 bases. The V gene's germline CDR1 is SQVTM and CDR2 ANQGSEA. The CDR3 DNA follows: TGCAGCGTTGGGTTTTCGGGGGGGCACTGGAATGAGCAGTTCTTC. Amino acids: CSVGFSGGHWNEQFF.

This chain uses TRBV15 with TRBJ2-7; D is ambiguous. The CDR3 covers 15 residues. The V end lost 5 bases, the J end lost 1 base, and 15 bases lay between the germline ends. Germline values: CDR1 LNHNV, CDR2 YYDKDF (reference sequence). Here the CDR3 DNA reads TGTGCCACCAGCGCCGATCAGGACGGTTCCTACGAGCAGTACTTC. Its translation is CATSADQDGSYEQYF.

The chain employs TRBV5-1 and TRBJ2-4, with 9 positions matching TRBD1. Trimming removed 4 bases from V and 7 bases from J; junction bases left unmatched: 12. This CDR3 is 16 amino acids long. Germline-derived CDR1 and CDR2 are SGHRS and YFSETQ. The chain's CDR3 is CASSLPTPGQGNIQYF. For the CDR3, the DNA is TGCGCCAGCAGCCTACCGACACCGGGACAGGGTAACATTCAGTACTTC.

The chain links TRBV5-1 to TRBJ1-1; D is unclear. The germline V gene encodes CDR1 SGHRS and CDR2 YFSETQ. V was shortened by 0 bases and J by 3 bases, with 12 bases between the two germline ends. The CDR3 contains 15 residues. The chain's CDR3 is CASSLVGSGDTEAFF. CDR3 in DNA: TGCGCCAGCAGCTTGGTGGGGAGCGGGGACACTGAAGCTTTCTTT.

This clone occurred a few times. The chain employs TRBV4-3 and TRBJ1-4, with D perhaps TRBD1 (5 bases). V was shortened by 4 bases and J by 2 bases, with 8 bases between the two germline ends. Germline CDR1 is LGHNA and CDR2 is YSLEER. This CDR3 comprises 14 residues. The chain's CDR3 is CASSLDSTNEKLFF. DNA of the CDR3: TGCGCCAGCAGCCTCGACAGTACTAATGAAAAACTGTTTTTT.

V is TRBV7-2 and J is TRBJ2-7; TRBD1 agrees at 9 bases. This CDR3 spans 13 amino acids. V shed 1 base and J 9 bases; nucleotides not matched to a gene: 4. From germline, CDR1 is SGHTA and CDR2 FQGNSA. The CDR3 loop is CASSLEGTGMQYF. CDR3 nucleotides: TGTGCCAGCAGCTTAGAGGGGACAGGGATGCAGTACTTC. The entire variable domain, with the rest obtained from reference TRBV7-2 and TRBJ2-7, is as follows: GAGVSQSPSNKVTEKGKDVELRCDPISGHTALYWYRQSLGQGLEFLIYFQGNSAPDKSGLPSDRFSAERTGGSVSTLTIQRTQQEDSAVYLCASSLEGTGMQYFGPGTRLTVT.

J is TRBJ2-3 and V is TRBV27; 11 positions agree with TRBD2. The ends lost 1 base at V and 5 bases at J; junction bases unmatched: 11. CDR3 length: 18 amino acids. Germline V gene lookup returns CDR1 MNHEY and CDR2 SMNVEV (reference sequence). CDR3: CASSLWPSGRTREDTQYF. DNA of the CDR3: TGTGCCAGCAGTTTATGGCCTAGCGGGAGGACCCGGGAAGATACGCAGTATTTT.

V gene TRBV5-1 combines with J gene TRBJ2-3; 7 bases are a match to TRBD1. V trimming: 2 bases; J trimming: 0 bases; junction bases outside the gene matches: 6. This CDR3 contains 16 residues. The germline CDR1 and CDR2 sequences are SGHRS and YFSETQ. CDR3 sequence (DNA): TGCGCCAGCAGCTTACTAACGGGACAGAGCACAGATACGCAGTATTTT. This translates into CASSLLTGQSTDTQYF.

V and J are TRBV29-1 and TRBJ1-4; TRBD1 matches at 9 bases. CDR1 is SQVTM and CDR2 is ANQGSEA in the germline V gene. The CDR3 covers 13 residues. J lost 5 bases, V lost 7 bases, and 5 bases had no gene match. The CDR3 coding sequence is TGCAGCGCTGTGACAGGGGGGAATGAAAAACTGTTTTTT. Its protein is CSAVTGGNEKLFF. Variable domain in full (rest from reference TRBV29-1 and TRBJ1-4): SAVISQKPSRDICQRGTSLTIQCQVDSQVTMMFWYRQQPGQSLTLIATANQGSEATYESGFVIDKFPISRPNLTFSTLTVSNMSPEDSSIYLCSAVTGGNEKLFFGSGTQLSVL.

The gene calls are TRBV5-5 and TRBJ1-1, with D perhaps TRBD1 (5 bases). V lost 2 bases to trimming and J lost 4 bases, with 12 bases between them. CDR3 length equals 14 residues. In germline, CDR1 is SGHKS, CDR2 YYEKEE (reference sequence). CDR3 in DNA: TGTGCCAGCAGCTTCCGGGGGGAGGGCACTGAAGCTTTCTTT. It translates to CASSFRGEGTEAFF. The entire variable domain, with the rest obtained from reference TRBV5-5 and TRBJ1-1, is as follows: DAGVTQSPTHLIKTRGQQVTLRCSPISGHKSVSWYQQVLGQGPQFIFQYYEKEERGRGNFPDRFSARQFPNYSSELNVNALLLGDSALYLCASSFRGEGTEAFFGQGTRLTVV.

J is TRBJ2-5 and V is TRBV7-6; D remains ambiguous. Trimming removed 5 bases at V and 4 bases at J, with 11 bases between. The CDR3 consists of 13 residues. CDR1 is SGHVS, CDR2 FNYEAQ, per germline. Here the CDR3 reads CASSPAPSETQYF. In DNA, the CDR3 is TGTGCCAGCAGCCCCGCCCCCTCAGAGACCCAGTACTTC.

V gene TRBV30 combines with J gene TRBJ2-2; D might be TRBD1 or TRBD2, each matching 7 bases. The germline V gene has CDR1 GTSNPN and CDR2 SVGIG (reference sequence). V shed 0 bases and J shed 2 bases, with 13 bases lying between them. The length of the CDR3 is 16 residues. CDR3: CAWSVTGRANTGELFF. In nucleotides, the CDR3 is TGTGCCTGGAGTGTGACAGGGAGGGCCAACACCGGGGAGCTGTTTTTT. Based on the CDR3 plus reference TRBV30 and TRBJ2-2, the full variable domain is SQTIHQWPATLVQPVGSPLSLECTVEGTSNPNLYWYRQAAGRGLQLLFYSVGIGQISSEVPQNLSASRPQDRQFILSSKKLLLSDSGFYLCAWSVTGRANTGELFFGEGSRLTVL.

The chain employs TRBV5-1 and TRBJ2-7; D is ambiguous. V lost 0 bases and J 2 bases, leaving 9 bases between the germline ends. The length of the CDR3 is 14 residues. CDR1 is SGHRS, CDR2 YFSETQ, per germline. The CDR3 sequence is CASSLDGETYEQYF. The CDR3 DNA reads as TGCGCCAGCAGCTTGGACGGCGAGACCTACGAGCAGTACTTC. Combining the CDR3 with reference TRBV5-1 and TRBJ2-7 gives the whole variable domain KAGVTQTPRYLIKTRGQQVTLSCSPISGHRSVSWYQQTPGQGLQFLFEYFSETQRNKGNFPGRFSGRQFSNSRSEMNVSTLELGDSALYLCASSLDGETYEQYFGPGTRLTVT.

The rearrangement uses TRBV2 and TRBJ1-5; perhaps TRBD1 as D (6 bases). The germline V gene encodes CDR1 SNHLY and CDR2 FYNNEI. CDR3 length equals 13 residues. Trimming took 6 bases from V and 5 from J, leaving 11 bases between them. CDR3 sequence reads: CASRDSSYQPQHF. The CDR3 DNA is TGTGCCAGCAGGGACAGTTCGTATCAGCCCCAGCATTTT.

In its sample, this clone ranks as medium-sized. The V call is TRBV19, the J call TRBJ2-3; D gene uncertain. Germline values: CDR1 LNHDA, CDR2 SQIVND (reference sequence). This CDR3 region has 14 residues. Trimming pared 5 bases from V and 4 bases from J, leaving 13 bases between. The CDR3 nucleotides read TGTGCCAGTAGTGTTGGGCCTCGCCCAGATACGCAGTATTTT. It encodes CASSVGPRPDTQYF.

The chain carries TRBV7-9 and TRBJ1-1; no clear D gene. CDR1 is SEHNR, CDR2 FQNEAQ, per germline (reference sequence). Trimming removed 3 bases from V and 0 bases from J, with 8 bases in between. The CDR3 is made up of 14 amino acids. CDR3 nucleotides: TGTGCCAGCAGCTTCAGTGAACTGAACACTGAAGCTTTCTTT. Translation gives CASSFSELNTEAFF.

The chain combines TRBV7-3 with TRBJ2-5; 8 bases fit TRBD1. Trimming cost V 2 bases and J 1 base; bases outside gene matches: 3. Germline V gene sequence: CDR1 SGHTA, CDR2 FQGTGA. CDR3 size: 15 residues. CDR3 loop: CASSLRRGPQETQYF. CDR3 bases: TGTGCCAGCAGCTTACGCAGGGGGCCCCAAGAGACCCAGTACTTC.

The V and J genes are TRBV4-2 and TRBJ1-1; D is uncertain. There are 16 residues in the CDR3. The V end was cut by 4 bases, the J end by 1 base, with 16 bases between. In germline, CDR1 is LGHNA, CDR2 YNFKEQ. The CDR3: CASSPPVGSANTEAFF. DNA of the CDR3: TGTGCCAGCAGCCCGCCGGTTGGCTCTGCGAACACTGAAGCTTTCTTT.

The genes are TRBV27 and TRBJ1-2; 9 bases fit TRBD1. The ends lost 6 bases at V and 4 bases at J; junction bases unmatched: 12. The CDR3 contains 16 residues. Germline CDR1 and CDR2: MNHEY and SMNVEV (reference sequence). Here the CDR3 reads CASSADRDRVFYGYTF. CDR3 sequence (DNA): TGTGCCAGCAGCGCGGACCGGGACAGGGTTTTCTATGGCTACACCTTC.

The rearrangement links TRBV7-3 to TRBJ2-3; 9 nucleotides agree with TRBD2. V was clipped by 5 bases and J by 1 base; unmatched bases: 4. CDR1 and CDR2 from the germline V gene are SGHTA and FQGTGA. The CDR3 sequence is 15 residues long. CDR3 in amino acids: CASSPLAGGTDTQYF. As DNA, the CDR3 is TGTGCCAGCAGCCCTTTAGCGGGAGGCACAGATACGCAGTATTTT.

In DNA form, the CDR3 reads TGCGCCAGCAGCCAAGCGATTGGACAGGAATATCAGCCCCAGCATTTT. This codes for CASSQAIGQEYQPQHF. V and J are TRBV4-3 and TRBJ1-5; 7 bases fit TRBD1. V dropped 1 base and J dropped 5; count of bases not matched to a gene: 8. The CDR3 runs to 16 residues. CDR1 LGHNA and CDR2 YSLEER come from the germline V gene.

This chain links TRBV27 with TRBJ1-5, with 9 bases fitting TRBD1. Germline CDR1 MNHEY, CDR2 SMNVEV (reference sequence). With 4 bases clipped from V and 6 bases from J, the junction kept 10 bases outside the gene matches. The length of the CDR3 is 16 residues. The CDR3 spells CASSSLGQGRVQPQHF. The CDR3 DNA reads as TGTGCCAGCAGTTCTCTGGGACAGGGAAGGGTTCAGCCCCAGCATTTT.

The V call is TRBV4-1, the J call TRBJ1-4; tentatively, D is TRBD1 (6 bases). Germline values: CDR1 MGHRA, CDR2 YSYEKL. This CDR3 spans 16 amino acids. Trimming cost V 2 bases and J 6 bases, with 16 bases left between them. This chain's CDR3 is CASSQPTGWRYEKLFF. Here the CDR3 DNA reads TGCGCCAGCAGCCAACCTACAGGGTGGCGTTATGAAAAACTGTTTTTT.

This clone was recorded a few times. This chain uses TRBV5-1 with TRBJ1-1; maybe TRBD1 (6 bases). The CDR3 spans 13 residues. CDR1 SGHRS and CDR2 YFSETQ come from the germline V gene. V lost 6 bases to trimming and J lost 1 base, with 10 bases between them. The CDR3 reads CASTQGGNTEAFF. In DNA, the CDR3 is TGCGCCAGCACACAGGGAGGGAACACTGAAGCTTTCTTT.

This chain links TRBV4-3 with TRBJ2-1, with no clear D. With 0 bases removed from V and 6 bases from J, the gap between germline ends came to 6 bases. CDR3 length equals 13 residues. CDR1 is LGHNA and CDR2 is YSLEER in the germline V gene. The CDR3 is CASSQDFSNEQFF. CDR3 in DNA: TGCGCCAGCAGCCAAGATTTTTCCAATGAGCAGTTCTTC.